This TCR beta chain was obtained from a study of T cells expressing NK-cell markers. Turning to the study itself: HCMV serostatus: most of the eight sequenced donors positive, one negative. Notes on the study in general: Dominant NKG2C+ clonotypes were found to form about 1.0-7.5% of CD8+ T cells in over five donors.

The CDR3 has 19 residues. TCRdb reprocessed the 5' RACE reads and reports one entry per CDR3 protein, with no DNA. This listing includes 550,000 to 600,000 distinct CDR3 sequences. Note on this clonotype: Antigen: not known.

V usage is TRBV12-3 or TRBV12-4 and J usage is TRBJ2-3; TCRdb lists TRBD2, though no DNA is available to test this call. The sequencing sample was made of blood T cells: a sorted CD56 or NKG2C T cell subset, CD4+ or CD8+ T cells, or bulk PBMC T cells (not recorded which). The TCR comes from a man aged 18 to 35 in good health. The chain's CDR3 is CASSLVRSSAGGPTDTQYF.